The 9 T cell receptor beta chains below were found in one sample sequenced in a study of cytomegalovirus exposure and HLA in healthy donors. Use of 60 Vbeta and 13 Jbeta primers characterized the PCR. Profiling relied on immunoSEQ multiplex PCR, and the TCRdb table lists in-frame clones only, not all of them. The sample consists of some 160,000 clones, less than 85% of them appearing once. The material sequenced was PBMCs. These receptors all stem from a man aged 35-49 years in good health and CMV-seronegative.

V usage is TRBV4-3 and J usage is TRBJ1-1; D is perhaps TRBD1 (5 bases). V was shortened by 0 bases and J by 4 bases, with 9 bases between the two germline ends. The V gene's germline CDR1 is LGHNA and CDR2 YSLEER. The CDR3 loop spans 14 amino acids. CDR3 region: CASSQEPRATEAFF. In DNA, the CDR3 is TGCGCCAGCAGCCAAGAGCCCAGGGCCACTGAAGCTTTCTTT.

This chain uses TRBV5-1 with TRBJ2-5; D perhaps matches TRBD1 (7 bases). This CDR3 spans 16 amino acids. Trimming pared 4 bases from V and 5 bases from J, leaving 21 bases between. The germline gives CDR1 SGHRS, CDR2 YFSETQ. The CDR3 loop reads CASSHPGMTGRETQYF. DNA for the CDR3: TGCGCCAGCAGCCACCCGGGGATGACAGGGAGGGAGACCCAGTACTTC.

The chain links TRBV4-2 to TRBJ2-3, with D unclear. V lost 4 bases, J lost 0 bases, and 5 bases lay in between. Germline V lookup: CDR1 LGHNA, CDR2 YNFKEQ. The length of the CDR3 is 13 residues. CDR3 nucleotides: TGTGCCAGCAGCCCCATGAGCACAGATACGCAGTATTTT. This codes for CASSPMSTDTQYF.

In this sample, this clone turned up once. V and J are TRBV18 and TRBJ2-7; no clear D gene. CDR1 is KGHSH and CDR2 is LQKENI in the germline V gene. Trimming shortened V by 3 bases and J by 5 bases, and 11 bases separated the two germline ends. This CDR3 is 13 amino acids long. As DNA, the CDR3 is TGTGCCAGCTCACCCTTAGGAGCTCACGAGCAGTACTTC. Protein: CASSPLGAHEQYF.

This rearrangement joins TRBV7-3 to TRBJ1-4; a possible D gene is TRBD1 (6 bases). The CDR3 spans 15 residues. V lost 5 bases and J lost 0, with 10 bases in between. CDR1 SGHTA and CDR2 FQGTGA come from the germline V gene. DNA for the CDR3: TGTGCCAGCAGCCTAGGGGGATCAACTAATGAAAAACTGTTTTTT. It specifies CASSLGGSTNEKLFF.

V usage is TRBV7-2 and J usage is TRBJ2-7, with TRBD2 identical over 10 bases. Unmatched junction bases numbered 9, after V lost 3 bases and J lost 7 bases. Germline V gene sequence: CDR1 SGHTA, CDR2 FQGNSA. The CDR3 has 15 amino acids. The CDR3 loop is CASSFSGRAFGEQYF. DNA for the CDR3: TGTGCCAGCAGCTTCAGCGGGAGGGCCTTCGGGGAGCAGTACTTC.

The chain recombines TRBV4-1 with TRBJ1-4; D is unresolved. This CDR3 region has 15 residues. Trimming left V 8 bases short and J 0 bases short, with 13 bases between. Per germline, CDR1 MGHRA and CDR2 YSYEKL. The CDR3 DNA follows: TGCGCCAGCCAACCCAGGCCGTCAACTAATGAAAAACTGTTTTTT. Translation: CASQPRPSTNEKLFF.

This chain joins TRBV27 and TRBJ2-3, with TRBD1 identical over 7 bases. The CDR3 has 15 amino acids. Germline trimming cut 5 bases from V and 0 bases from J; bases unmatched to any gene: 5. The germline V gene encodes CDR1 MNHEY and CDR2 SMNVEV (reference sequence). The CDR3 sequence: CASSHRRGSTDTQYF. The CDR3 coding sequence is TGTGCCAGCAGTCACCGCAGGGGGAGCACAGATACGCAGTATTTT.

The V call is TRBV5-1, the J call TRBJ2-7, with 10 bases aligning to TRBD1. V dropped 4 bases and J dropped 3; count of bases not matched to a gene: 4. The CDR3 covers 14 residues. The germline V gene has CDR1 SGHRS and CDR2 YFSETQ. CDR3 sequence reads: CASSHGQGGYEQYF. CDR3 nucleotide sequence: TGCGCCAGCAGCCACGGACAGGGGGGCTACGAGCAGTACTTC.